This note documents a single T cell receptor (beta chain) sequence. Its target is not known. The sample belongs to a study of blood T cells in healthy people across ages. Peripheral blood samples of around 9.5 milliliters were drawn from each donor. For the second PCR, which ran for about 6 to 11 cycles, a sample-barcoded 5' primer and a J-beta primer mix were used. Researchers report that each sample yielded at least 3 million CDR3-containing paired-end reads. TCRdb ran MiXCR on the 5' RACE reads and lists one entry per CDR3 protein. This sample carries about 1.6 million distinct CDR3 sequences, about 32% of them seen once, and the ten largest clones take around 11%. Findings of the study overall: When set beside aged donors, long-lived donors presented more naive CD4+ cells and higher diversity.

The sample was blood. This clonotype was sampled from a woman in her twenties or thirties in good health.

The CDR3 nucleotides are TGTGCCAGCAGCTTAACTCAGGGGGCATTTGGCTACACCTTC. It yields the protein CASSLTQGAFGYTF. The V gene is TRBV7-9, the J gene TRBJ1-2, with TRBD1 matching 8 bases. Germline V gene lookup returns CDR1 SEHNR and CDR2 FQNEAQ (reference sequence). CDR3 length: 14 amino acids. Trimming took 2 bases from V and 7 from J; bases not matched to a gene: 6.